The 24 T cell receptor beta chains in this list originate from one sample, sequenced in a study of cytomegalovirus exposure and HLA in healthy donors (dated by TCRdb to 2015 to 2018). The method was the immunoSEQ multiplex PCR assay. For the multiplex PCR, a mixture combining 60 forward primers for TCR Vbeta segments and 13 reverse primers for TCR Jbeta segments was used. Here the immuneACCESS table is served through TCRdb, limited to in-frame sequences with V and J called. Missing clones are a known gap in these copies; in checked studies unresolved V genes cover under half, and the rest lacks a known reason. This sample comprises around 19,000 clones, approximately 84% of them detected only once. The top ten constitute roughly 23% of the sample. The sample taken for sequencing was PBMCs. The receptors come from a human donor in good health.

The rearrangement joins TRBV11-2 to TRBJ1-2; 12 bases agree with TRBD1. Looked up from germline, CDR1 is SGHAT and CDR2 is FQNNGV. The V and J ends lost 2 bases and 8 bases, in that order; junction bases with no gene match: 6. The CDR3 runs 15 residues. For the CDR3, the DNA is TGTGCCAGCAGCTTACCCGGGACAGGGGGCAGAGGCTACACCTTC. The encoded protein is CASSLPGTGGRGYTF.

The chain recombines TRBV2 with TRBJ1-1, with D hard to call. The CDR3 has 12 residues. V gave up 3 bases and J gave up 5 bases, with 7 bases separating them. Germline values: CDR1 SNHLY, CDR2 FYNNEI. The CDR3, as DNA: TGTGCCAGCAGTGACACAGAGACTGAAGCTTTCTTT. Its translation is CASSDTETEAFF.

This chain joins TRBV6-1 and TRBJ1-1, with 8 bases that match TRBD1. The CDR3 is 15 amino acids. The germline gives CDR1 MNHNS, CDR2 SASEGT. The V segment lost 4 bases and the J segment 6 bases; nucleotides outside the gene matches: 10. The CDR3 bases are TGTGCCAGCAGTGGTCAGGGGACAGGTACTTCTGAAGCTTTCTTT. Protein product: CASSGQGTGTSEAFF.

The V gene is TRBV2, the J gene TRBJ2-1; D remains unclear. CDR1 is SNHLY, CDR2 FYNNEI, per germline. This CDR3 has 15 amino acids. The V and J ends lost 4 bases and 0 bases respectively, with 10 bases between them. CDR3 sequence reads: CASSGTPVSYNEQFF. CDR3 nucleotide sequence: TGTGCCAGCAGTGGTACCCCGGTCTCCTACAATGAGCAGTTCTTC.

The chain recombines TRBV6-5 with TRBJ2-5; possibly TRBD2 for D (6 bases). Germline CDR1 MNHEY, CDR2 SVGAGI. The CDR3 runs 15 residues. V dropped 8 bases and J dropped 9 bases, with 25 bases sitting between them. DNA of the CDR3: TGTGCCAGCCTGGAGTTCGGTAAAGCCGCGGGGCCCCAGTACTTC. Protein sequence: CASLEFGKAAGPQYF.

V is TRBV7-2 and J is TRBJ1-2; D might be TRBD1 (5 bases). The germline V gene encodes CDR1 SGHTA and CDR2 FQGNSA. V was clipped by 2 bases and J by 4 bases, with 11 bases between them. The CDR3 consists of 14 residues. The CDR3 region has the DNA TGTGCCAGCAGCTTAAGCGGGACCGCCTATGGCTACACCTTC. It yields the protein CASSLSGTAYGYTF.

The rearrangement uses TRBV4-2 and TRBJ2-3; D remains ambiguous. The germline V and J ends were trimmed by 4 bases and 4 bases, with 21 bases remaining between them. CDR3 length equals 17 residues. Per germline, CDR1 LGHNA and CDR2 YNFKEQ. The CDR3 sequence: CASSPTPSASEADTQYF. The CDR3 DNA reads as TGTGCCAGCAGCCCGACCCCGAGCGCCTCAGAGGCAGATACGCAGTATTTT.

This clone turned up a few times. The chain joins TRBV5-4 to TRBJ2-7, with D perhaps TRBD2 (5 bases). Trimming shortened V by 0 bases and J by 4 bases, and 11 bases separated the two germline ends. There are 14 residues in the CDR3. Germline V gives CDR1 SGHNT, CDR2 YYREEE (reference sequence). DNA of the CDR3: TGTGCCAGCAGCTTGGGAGGGAGAAGGTACGAGCAGTACTTC. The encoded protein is CASSLGGRRYEQYF.

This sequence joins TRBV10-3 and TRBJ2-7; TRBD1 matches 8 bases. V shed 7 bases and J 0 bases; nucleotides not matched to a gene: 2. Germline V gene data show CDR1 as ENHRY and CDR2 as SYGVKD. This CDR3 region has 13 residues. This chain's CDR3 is CAITGGASYEQYF. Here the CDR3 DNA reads TGTGCCATCACAGGGGGCGCCTCCTACGAGCAGTACTTC.

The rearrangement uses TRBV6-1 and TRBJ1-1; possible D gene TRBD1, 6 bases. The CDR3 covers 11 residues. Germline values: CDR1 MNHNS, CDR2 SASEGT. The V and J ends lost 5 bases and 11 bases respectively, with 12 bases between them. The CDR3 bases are TGTGCCAGCAGTTTCGACAGGAATGCTTTCTTT. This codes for CASSFDRNAFF.

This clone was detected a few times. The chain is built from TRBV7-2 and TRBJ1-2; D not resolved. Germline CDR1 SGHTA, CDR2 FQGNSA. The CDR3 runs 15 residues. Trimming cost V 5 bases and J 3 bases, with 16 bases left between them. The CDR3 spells CASSPTGIIDYGYTF. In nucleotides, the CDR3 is TGTGCCAGCAGCCCTACGGGGATAATAGACTATGGCTACACCTTC. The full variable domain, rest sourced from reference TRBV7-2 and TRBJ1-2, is GAGVSQSPSNKVTEKGKDVELRCDPISGHTALYWYRQSLGQGLEFLIYFQGNSAPDKSGLPSDRFSAERTGGSVSTLTIQRTQQEDSAVYLCASSPTGIIDYGYTFGSGTRLTVV.

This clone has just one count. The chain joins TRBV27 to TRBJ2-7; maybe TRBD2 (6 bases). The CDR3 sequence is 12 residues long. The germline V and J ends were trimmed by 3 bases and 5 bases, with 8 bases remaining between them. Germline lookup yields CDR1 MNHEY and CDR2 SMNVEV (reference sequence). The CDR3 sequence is CASSFGGNEQYF. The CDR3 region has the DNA TGTGCCAGCAGTTTCGGCGGGAACGAGCAGTACTTC.

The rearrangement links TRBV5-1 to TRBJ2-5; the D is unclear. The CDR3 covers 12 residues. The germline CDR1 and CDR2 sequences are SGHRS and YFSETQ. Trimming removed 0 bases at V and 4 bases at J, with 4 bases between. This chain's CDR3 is CASSLDIETQYF. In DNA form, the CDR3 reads TGCGCCAGCAGCTTGGATATAGAGACCCAGTACTTC. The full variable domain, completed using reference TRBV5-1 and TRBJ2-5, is KAGVTQTPRYLIKTRGQQVTLSCSPISGHRSVSWYQQTPGQGLQFLFEYFSETQRNKGNFPGRFSGRQFSNSRSEMNVSTLELGDSALYLCASSLDIETQYFGPGTRLLVL.

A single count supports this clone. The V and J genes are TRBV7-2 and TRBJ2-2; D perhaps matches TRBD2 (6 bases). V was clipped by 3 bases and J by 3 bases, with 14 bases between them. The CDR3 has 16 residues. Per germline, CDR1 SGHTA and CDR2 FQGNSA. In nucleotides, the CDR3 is TGTGCCAGCAGCTTCGACCGGAGGGCACACACCGGGGAGCTGTTTTTT. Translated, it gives CASSFDRRAHTGELFF.

The CDR3 DNA is TGTGCCAGCGGCTACAGGGGCGGCCATAAGAACACCGGGGAGCTGTTTTTT. It is translated as CASGYRGGHKNTGELFF. This chain uses TRBV9 with TRBJ2-2; 7 nucleotides match TRBD1. V shed 7 bases, J shed 1 base, and the junction held 13 bases outside the gene matches. Germline V lookup: CDR1 SGDLS, CDR2 YYNGEE. This CDR3 has 17 amino acids.

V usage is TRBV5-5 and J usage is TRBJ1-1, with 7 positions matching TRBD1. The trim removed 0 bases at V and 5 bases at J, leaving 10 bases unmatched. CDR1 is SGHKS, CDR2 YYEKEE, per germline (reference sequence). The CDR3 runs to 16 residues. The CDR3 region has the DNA TGTGCCAGCAGCTTGGGGACAGGTCTCCTAGGGACTGAAGCTTTCTTT. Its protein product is CASSLGTGLLGTEAFF.

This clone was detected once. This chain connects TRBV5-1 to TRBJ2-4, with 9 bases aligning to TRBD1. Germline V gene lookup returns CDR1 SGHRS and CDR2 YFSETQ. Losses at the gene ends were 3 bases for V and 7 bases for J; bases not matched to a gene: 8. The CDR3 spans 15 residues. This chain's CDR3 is CASSYGGQGMNIQYF. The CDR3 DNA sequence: TGCGCCAGCAGCTATGGGGGACAGGGCATGAACATTCAGTACTTC.

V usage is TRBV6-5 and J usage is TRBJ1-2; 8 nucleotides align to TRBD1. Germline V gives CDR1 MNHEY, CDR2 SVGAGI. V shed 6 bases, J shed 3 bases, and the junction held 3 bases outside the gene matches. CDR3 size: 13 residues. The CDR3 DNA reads TGTGCCAGCAGATTGACAGGGGACTATGGCTACACCTTC. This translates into CASRLTGDYGYTF.

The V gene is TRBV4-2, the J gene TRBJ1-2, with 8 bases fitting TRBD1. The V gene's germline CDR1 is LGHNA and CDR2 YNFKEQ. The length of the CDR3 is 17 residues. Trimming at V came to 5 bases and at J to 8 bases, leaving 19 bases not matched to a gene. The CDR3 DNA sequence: TGTGCCAGCAGCGAAGGAGGAATACGGACAGGGCATGTCGGCTACACCTTC. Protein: CASSEGGIRTGHVGYTF.

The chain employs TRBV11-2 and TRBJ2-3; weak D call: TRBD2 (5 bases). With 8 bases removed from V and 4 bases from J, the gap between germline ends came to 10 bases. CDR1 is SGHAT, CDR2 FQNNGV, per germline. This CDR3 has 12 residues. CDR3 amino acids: CASSGLADTQYF. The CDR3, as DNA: TGTGCCAGCTCTGGACTGGCAGATACGCAGTATTTT.

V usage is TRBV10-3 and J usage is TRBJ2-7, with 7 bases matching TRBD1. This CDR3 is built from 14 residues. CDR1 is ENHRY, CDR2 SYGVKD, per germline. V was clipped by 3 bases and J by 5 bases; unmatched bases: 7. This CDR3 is CAISEQGRPHEQYF. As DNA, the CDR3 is TGTGCCATCAGTGAACAGGGGCGTCCCCACGAGCAGTACTTC.

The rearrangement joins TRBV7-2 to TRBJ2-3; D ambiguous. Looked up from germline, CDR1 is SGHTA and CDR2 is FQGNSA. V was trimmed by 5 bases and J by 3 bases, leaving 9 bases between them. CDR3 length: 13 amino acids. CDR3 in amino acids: CASSPIGTDTQYF. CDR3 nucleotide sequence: TGTGCCAGCAGCCCTATCGGGACAGATACGCAGTATTTT.

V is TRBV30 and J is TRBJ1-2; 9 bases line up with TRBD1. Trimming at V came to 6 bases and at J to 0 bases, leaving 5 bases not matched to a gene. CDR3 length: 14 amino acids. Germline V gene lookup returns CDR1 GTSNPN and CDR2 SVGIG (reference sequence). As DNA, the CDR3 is TGTGCCTGTTACCGACAGGGGGCTAACTATGGCTACACCTTC. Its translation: CACYRQGANYGYTF.

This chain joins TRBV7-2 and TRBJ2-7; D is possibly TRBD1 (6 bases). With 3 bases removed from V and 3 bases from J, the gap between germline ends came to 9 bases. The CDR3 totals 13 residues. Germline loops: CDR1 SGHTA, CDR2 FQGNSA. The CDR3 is CASSLGALYEQYF. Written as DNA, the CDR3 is TGTGCCAGCAGCTTGGGGGCTCTCTACGAGCAGTACTTC.